This entry describes one T cell receptor beta chain. The antigen remains unidentified. These data come from a study of T cell responses to AZD1222 COVID-19 vaccine. Findings of the study overall: Baseline testing showed seropositivity in only 6 or 7 AZD1222 recipients. Mostly white British, mostly female donors; authors suggested clonal diversity may be underestimated. Spike-specific TCR breadth and depth were elevated following two AZD1222 doses.

The assay was immunoSEQ multiplex PCR, and TCRdb's table has in-frame clones only and misses some. Of roughly 120,000 clones detected, roughly 89% appear once; the ten largest clones hold over 12%. The V end lost 0 bases, the J end lost 0 bases, and 9 bases lay between the germline ends. This CDR3 contains 16 residues. Germline V lookup: CDR1 MNHEY, CDR2 SVGAGI. Analysis merged second doses at about 4 or about 12 weeks. Sample: peripheral blood, taken 28 days after the second AZD1222 dose. This rearrangement joins TRBV6-5 to TRBJ1-3; unclear D gene. The TCR sequence derives from an adult who received the AZD1222 COVID-19 vaccine. The CDR3 coding sequence is TGTGCCAGCAGTTACTCGAGAGGAGACTCTGGAAACACCATATATTTT. Encoded protein: CASSYSRGDSGNTIYF.